Shown below are 20 T cell receptor beta chains from a single sample sequenced in a study of control samples from healthy donors and cancer patients. TCRdb's copy holds only in-frame clones and misses some; the assay was immunoSEQ multiplex PCR. The table has over 150,000 clones, approximately 94% seen once; the top ten hold less than 15%. Sequencing was performed on PBMCs. Source of these receptors: a man aged 55 to 70 with colorectal cancer.

This clone was seen just once. This sequence joins TRBV28 and TRBJ2-4, with D unresolved. Germline-derived CDR1 and CDR2 are MDHEN and SYDVKM. This CDR3 spans 12 amino acids. The V and J ends lost 5 bases and 9 bases respectively, with 11 bases between them. The CDR3: CASSSSGPIQYF. The DNA of the CDR3 is TGTGCCAGCAGTAGCTCAGGACCCATTCAGTACTTC.

V and J are TRBV4-3 and TRBJ1-2; D unclear. Trimming removed 2 bases from V and 2 bases from J, with 9 bases in between. The CDR3 length is 14 residues. The germline gives CDR1 LGHNA, CDR2 YSLEER. This CDR3 is CASSQTWQNYGYTF. CDR3 nucleotide sequence: TGCGCCAGCAGCCAAACATGGCAAAACTATGGCTACACCTTC.

This chain connects TRBV5-6 to TRBJ1-6; TRBD1 aligns across 7 bases. Germline values: CDR1 SGHDT, CDR2 YYEEEE. The trim removed 3 bases at V and 7 bases at J, leaving 4 bases unmatched. The CDR3 is 14 amino acids. The CDR3 sequence is CASSSTGTNSPLHF. CDR3 coding DNA: TGTGCCAGCAGCTCGACAGGGACCAATTCACCCCTCCACTTT. The entire variable domain, with the rest obtained from reference TRBV5-6 and TRBJ1-6, is as follows: DAGVTQSPTHLIKTRGQQVTLRCSPKSGHDTVSWYQQALGQGPQFIFQYYEEEERQRGNFPDRFSGHQFPNYSSELNVNALLLGDSALYLCASSSTGTNSPLHFGNGTRLTVT.

The chain employs TRBV5-6 and TRBJ1-1, with a weak D call TRBD1 (5 bases). The length of the CDR3 is 15 residues. The ends were cut back, 4 bases at V and 5 bases at J, with 18 bases in the middle. CDR1 is SGHDT, CDR2 YYEEEE, per germline. CDR3 DNA: TGTGCCAGCAGCGATAGGGACCAAACGGCGACTGAAGCTTTCTTT. Its protein is CASSDRDQTATEAFF. The full variable domain, its missing parts supplied by reference TRBV5-6 and TRBJ1-1, is DAGVTQSPTHLIKTRGQQVTLRCSPKSGHDTVSWYQQALGQGPQFIFQYYEEEERQRGNFPDRFSGHQFPNYSSELNVNALLLGDSALYLCASSDRDQTATEAFFGQGTRLTVV.

The chain has TRBV6-2 or TRBV6-3 and TRBJ1-5; the D gene is possibly TRBD1 (5 bases). V was pared by 4 bases and J by 0 bases, with 13 bases between. Germline V gene lookup returns CDR1 MNHEY and CDR2 SVGEGT. This CDR3 is 16 amino acids long. CDR3 protein: CASSSYWGNSNQPQHF. In DNA form, the CDR3 reads TGTGCCAGCAGTTCTTACTGGGGGAATAGCAATCAGCCCCAGCATTTT.

The V call is TRBV5-1, the J call TRBJ2-1; D gene ambiguous. This CDR3 has 13 residues. Trimming shortened V by 2 bases and J by 7 bases, and 10 bases separated the two germline ends. Per the germline V gene, CDR1 is SGHRS and CDR2 is YFSETQ. The CDR3 sequence is CASSFDAENEQFF. The CDR3 nucleotides read TGCGCCAGCAGCTTCGACGCCGAGAATGAGCAGTTCTTC.

This clone was found a few times. The rearrangement uses TRBV6-6 and TRBJ2-7; 7 nucleotides align to TRBD2. Germline CDR1 is MNHNY and CDR2 is SVGAGI (reference sequence). This CDR3 has 15 residues. V shed 0 bases and J 2 bases; nucleotides not matched to a gene: 4. CDR3 sequence reads: CASSYSGEGPYEQYF. The CDR3 DNA sequence: TGTGCCAGCAGTTACTCAGGGGAGGGGCCCTACGAGCAGTACTTC.

The CDR3 DNA reads TGTGCCAGCCGCGGAAACACCATATATTTT. Encoded protein: CASRGNTIYF. The chain recombines TRBV4-2 with TRBJ1-3; D is unresolved. Trimming stripped 8 bases from V and 4 bases from J, with 3 bases between. Germline CDR1 LGHNA, CDR2 YNFKEQ. This CDR3 is 10 amino acids long.

The chain carries TRBV20-1 and TRBJ1-2; D unresolved. CDR1 DFQATT and CDR2 SNEGSKA come from the germline V gene (reference sequence). The CDR3 is 14 residues long. Trimming stripped 3 bases from V and 0 bases from J, with 11 bases between. This CDR3 reads CSASDGKANYGYTF. Here the CDR3 DNA reads TGCAGTGCTAGTGACGGGAAAGCTAACTATGGCTACACCTTC.

This chain uses TRBV2 with TRBJ2-1; 10 bases fit TRBD1. The CDR3 is 15 residues long. V gave up 3 bases and J gave up 2 bases; unmatched junction bases: 1. Germline loops: CDR1 SNHLY, CDR2 FYNNEI. CDR3 coding DNA: TGTGCCAGCAGTGACGGGACAGGGGCCTACAATGAGCAGTTCTTC. This encodes CASSDGTGAYNEQFF.

This chain connects TRBV6-2 or TRBV6-3 to TRBJ2-7, with D perhaps assigned TRBD1 or TRBD2 (5 bases each). Germline loops: CDR1 MNHEY, CDR2 SVGEGT. This CDR3 contains 18 residues. Trimming took 0 bases from V and 3 from J, leaving 21 bases between them. CDR3 nucleotides: TGTGCCAGCAGTTACTCGACCGGGACCCCGACCCCTAACTACGAGCAGTACTTC. This translates into CASSYSTGTPTPNYEQYF.

The chain links TRBV30 to TRBJ2-1, with a possible D match to TRBD2 (6 bases). The germline V gene encodes CDR1 GTSNPN and CDR2 SVGIG (reference sequence). This CDR3 is built from 13 residues. V was shortened by 0 bases and J by 9 bases, with 12 bases between the two germline ends. The CDR3 DNA is TGTGCCTGGAGTGTATCTAGCGCCAGTGAGCAGTTCTTC. Translation: CAWSVSSASEQFF.

V usage is TRBV4-1 and J usage is TRBJ1-5; a weak D match, TRBD1 (5 bases). V was pared by 2 bases and J by 3 bases, with 11 bases between. Germline lookup yields CDR1 MGHRA and CDR2 YSYEKL. The CDR3 loop spans 15 amino acids. Here the CDR3 reads CASSQLDSFNQPQHF. CDR3 in DNA: TGCGCCAGCAGCCAACTCGACAGTTTCAATCAGCCCCAGCATTTT.

V gene TRBV7-9 combines with J gene TRBJ1-2; D is uncertain. Trimming took 0 bases from V and 2 from J, leaving 7 bases between them. In germline, CDR1 is SEHNR, CDR2 FQNEAQ (reference sequence). CDR3 length: 14 residues. The DNA for the CDR3 is TGTGCCAGCAGCTTAGCAACTCGAAACTATGGCTACACCTTC. This gives the protein CASSLATRNYGYTF. The full variable domain, in which reference TRBV7-9 and TRBJ1-2 provide the parts outside the CDR3, is DTGVSQNPRHKITKRGQNVTFRCDPISEHNRLYWYRQTLGQGPEFLTYFQNEAQLEKSRLLSDRFSAERPKGSFSTLEIQRTEQGDSAMYLCASSLATRNYGYTFGSGTRLTVV.

This sequence joins TRBV19 and TRBJ2-2; the D gene is possibly TRBD1 (5 bases). CDR3 length: 14 amino acids. Trimming pared 3 bases from V and 6 bases from J, leaving 11 bases between. From germline, CDR1 is LNHDA and CDR2 SQIVND (reference sequence). The CDR3 loop reads CASSIPRQPGELFF. DNA for the CDR3: TGTGCCAGTAGTATCCCAAGACAGCCCGGGGAGCTGTTTTTT.

The V and J genes are TRBV19 and TRBJ1-5; D not resolved. The CDR3 covers 13 residues. The germline V and J ends were trimmed by 4 bases and 4 bases, with 8 bases remaining between them. Germline V gene lookup returns CDR1 LNHDA and CDR2 SQIVND (reference sequence). Written as DNA, the CDR3 is TGTGCCAGTAGTACCGCCAGGAATCAGCCCCAGCATTTT. Amino acids: CASSTARNQPQHF.

The chain combines TRBV2 with TRBJ1-4, with 10 bases matching TRBD1. The germline V gene encodes CDR1 SNHLY and CDR2 FYNNEI. J was trimmed by 10 bases and V by 6 bases; bases with no gene match: 8. The CDR3 runs to 14 residues. DNA for the CDR3: TGTGCCAGCAGGCCTGGGGGACAGGGGCGAAAACTGTTTTTT. As protein: CASRPGGQGRKLFF.

The rearrangement links TRBV6-1 to TRBJ1-2, with D hard to call. The CDR3 covers 15 residues. V lost 2 bases and J lost 2, with 12 bases in between. Germline V gene sequence: CDR1 MNHNS, CDR2 SASEGT. CDR3 region: CASSERLGLNYGYTF. The CDR3 DNA is TGTGCCAGCAGTGAAAGGTTGGGGTTAAACTATGGCTACACCTTC.

The chain combines TRBV7-8 with TRBJ1-1; D not certain. Germline assignment: CDR1 SGHVS and CDR2 FQNEAQ. The CDR3 covers 14 residues. Trimming took off 5 bases at V and 2 bases at J, with 12 bases between the two ends. The CDR3: CASSQSPGNTEAFF. DNA of the CDR3: TGTGCCAGCAGCCAAAGCCCGGGAAACACTGAAGCTTTCTTT.

This chain joins TRBV7-9 and TRBJ1-6; perhaps TRBD1 as D (5 bases). In germline, CDR1 is SEHNR, CDR2 FQNEAQ (reference sequence). The CDR3 is 13 amino acids. Trimming took 3 bases from V and 6 from J, leaving 6 bases between them. The CDR3 sequence: CASSLGGNSPLHF. CDR3 DNA sequence: TGTGCCAGCAGCTTGGGGGGTAATTCACCCCTCCACTTT.